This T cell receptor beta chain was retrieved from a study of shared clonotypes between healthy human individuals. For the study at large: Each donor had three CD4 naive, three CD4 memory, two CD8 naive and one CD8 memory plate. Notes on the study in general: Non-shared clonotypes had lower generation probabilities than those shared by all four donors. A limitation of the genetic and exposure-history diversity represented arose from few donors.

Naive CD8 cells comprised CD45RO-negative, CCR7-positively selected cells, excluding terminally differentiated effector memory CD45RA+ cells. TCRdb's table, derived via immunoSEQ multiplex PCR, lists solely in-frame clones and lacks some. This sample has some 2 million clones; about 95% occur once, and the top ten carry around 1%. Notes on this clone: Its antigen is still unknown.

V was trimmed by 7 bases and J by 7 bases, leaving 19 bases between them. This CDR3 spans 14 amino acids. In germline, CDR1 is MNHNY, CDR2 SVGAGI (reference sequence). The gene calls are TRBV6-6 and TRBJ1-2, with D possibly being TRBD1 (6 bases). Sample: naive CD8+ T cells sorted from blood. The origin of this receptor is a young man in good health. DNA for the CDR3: TGTGCCAGCATCCCGTTTATGGGGGCGAGTGGCTACACCTTC. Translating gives CASIPFMGASGYTF.